These 5 T cell receptor beta chains were all obtained from the same sample, sequenced in a study of T-cell reconstitution after alpha-beta-depleted transplantation in children. Antigen specificity for these receptors is unknown. Broader study findings: T-cell numbers and diversity one year post-transplant derived largely from freshly generated T cells.

The authors prepared the TCRbeta library with unique molecular identifiers. From the PCR reads, TCRdb called clonotypes with MiXCR, one entry per CDR3 protein. The sample consists of around 270,000 distinct CDR3 sequences, almost 8% of them appearing once. The sequences come from peripheral blood, collected 360 days after TCRalphabeta/CD19-depleted stem cell transplant. The source of these receptors is a female patient aged 2-10 years who had a stem cell transplant for Fanconi anemia, so the T cells may come from the graft donor.

The CDR3 sequence: CASSLRPAPLENEQFF. In nucleotides, the CDR3 is TGTGCCAGCAGCTTACGGCCCGCTCCCCTTGAGAATGAGCAGTTCTTC. The rearrangement joins TRBV7-9 to TRBJ2-1, with D unresolved. Germline CDR1 and CDR2: SEHNR and FQNEAQ (reference sequence). Trimming shortened V by 2 bases and J by 7 bases, and 18 bases separated the two germline ends. This CDR3 comprises 16 residues.

This clonotype has more than one count but fewer than ten. The chain recombines TRBV25-1 with TRBJ2-6, with 9 bases that match TRBD1. The V and J ends lost 4 bases and 4 bases, in that order; junction bases with no gene match: 11. The length of the CDR3 is 18 residues. CDR1 is MGHDK, CDR2 SYGVNS, per germline. The CDR3 coding sequence is TGTGCCAGCAGTGGGGTAGTGGACAGGGGAACCGGGGCCAACGTCCTGACTTTC. This encodes CASSGVVDRGTGANVLTF.

This clonotype has ten or more counts. The chain couples TRBV16 to TRBJ1-4, with D unclear. The CDR3 runs 13 residues. Germline CDR1 and CDR2: KGHSY and FQNENV. The V end lost 2 bases, the J end lost 8 bases, and 9 bases lay between the germline ends. The CDR3 loop reads CASSQNHGEKLFF. The CDR3 DNA sequence: TGTGCCAGCAGCCAAAATCACGGCGAAAAACTGTTTTTT.

This clonotype was recorded a few times. V and J are TRBV20-1 and TRBJ2-5, with D possibly called TRBD1 or TRBD2 (7 bases each). The CDR3 consists of 14 residues. Germline V lookup: CDR1 DFQATT, CDR2 SNEGSKA (reference sequence). The V end lost 0 bases, the J end lost 6 bases, and 14 bases lay between the germline ends. The CDR3 here is CSARDSRGGKTQYF. As DNA, the CDR3 is TGCAGTGCTAGAGATTCCAGGGGGGGGAAGACCCAGTACTTC.

This clonotype was observed at least ten times. J is TRBJ2-7 and V is TRBV14, with D perhaps TRBD2 (5 bases). The CDR3 loop spans 12 amino acids. V was pared by 4 bases and J by 3 bases, with 7 bases between. CDR1 is SGHDN, CDR2 FVKESK, per germline. The CDR3 protein is CASSRGYYEQYF. In DNA form, the CDR3 reads TGTGCCAGCAGCCGAGGGTACTACGAGCAGTACTTC.